The text below deals with one T cell receptor (beta chain). Its antigen is not identified. As part of sample collection, lesional scalp punch biopsies and peripheral blood were taken from alopecia areata patients. The germline CDR1 and CDR2 sequences are SQVTM and ANQGSEA. The CDR3 sequence is 12 residues long. The V gene lost 4 bases and the J gene lost 2 bases, with 8 bases spanning the gap. This sample was taken from a study of CD8+ T cells in alopecia areata. Study-level points and caveats: It was lesional scalp, especially alopecia totalis/universalis, that showed higher clonality than normal scalp. It was less clear whether patients shared TCRs than it was in mice, possibly because of HLA.

RNA was extracted and reverse transcribed into cDNA as the sequencing template. The assay was immunoSEQ multiplex PCR, and TCRdb's table has in-frame clones only and misses some. The sample contains about 12,000 clones, approximately 53% of which appear only once. The chain recombines TRBV29-1 with TRBJ1-2, with D unclear. The clonotype was recovered from a human donor with alopecia areata. Sequenced input: skin. The CDR3 region is CSVVAPNYGYTF. CDR3 coding DNA: TGCAGCGTTGTGGCACCCAACTATGGCTACACCTTC.